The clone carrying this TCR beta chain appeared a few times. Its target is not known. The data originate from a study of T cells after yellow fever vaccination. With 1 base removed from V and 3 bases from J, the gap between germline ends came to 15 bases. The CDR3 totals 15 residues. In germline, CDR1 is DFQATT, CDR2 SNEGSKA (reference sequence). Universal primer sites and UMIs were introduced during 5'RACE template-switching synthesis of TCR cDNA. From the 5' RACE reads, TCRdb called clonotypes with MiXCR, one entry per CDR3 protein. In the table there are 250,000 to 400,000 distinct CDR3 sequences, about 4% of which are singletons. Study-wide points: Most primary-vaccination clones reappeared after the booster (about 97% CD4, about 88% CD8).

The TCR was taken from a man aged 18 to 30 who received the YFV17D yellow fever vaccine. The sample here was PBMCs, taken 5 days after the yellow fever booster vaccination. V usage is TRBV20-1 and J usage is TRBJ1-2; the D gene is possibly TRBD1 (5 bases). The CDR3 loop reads CSARVRGTVDYGYTF. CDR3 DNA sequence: TGCAGTGCTAGAGTCCGGGGCACCGTGGACTATGGCTACACCTTC.